This T cell receptor beta chain was captured in a study of vaccination and CD4 T cells after COVID-19. Turning to the study itself: Four females and six males made up the convalescents, with two Hispanic.

This clonotype has only a few counts. What it binds is unknown. Treatment: approximately 10-day PBMC culture with coronavirus spike peptide pools or control peptides (ViraFEST assay). CD4+ T-cell collection from the unexposed donor predated the COVID-19 pandemic (2011-2018). With SARS-CoV-2 S/N and four cold-coronavirus spikes, unexposed-donor CD4+ T cells were probed, cells permitting. The study sequenced cultured CD4+ T cell DNA using the Oncomine TCR Beta short-read assay. TCRdb ran MiXCR on the PCR reads and lists one entry per CDR3 protein. This table has 4,500 to 7,000 distinct CDR3 sequences, 39% appearing once. This CDR3 has 15 residues. V gave up 5 bases and J gave up 4 bases; unmatched junction bases: 6. Germline V gene sequence: CDR1 SGHVS, CDR2 FQNEAQ.

The genes are TRBV7-8 and TRBJ1-5, with TRBD1 identical over 9 bases. Material for sequencing was CD4+ T cells from blood, cultured in vitro. The source is a human donor in good health. CDR3 residues: CASSPGTGTNQPQHF. CDR3 DNA sequence: TGTGCCAGCAGCCCCGGGACAGGGACAAATCAGCCCCAGCATTTT. Complete variable domain (other parts from reference TRBV7-8 and TRBJ1-5): GAGVSQSPRYKVAKRGQDVALRCDPISGHVSLFWYQQALGQGPEFLTYFQNEAQLDKSGLPSDRFFAERPEGSVSTLKIQRTQQEDSAVYLCASSPGTGTNQPQHFGDGTRLSIL.